This T cell receptor (beta chain) was recorded in a study of T cell responses to AZD1222 COVID-19 vaccine. This clone was detected a few times. Its cognate antigen is unknown. The CDR3 length is 18 residues. Trimming removed 1 base from V and 0 bases from J, with 19 bases in between. The germline V gene has CDR1 MNHNS and CDR2 SASEGT. Clones were read by immunoSEQ multiplex PCR, and TCRdb kept only the in-frame ones, dropping some. The repertoire holds around 45,000 clones, with roughly 75% as singletons. General study points: Among AZD1222 vaccinees, only 5 to 7 were seropositive at baseline. Repertoire samples came only from after the peak T cell response. Clonal diversity was possibly underestimated; the donors were predominantly white British and more often female.

The sequencing here drew on peripheral blood, taken 28 days after the second dose of the MenACWY control vaccine. The clonotype was recovered from an adult who received the MenACWY meningococcal vaccine as a control. This chain joins TRBV6-1 and TRBJ2-7; a possible D gene is TRBD2 (5 bases). The CDR3 sequence: CASSEVGWELLSSYEQYF. In DNA form, the CDR3 reads TGTGCCAGCAGTGAAGTTGGGTGGGAGCTTTTGAGCTCCTACGAGCAGTACTTC.